These 4 T cell receptor beta chains came from one sample sequenced in a study of T cell responses to AZD1222 COVID-19 vaccine. Only in-frame clones appear in the TCRdb table, and some are missing; sequencing was by immunoSEQ multiplex PCR. The repertoire holds roughly 150,000 clones, with almost 90% as singletons. The material sequenced was peripheral blood, taken 28 days after the second AZD1222 dose. Every receptor here comes from an adult who received the AZD1222 COVID-19 vaccine.

The chain has TRBV6-2 or TRBV6-3 and TRBJ2-7; D is possibly TRBD1 (6 bases). This CDR3 is 17 amino acids long. Trimming took off 6 bases at V and 3 bases at J, with 24 bases between the two ends. Germline CDR1 is MNHEY and CDR2 is SVGEGT. Written as DNA, the CDR3 is TGTGCCAGCAGCCCAGCTGCCGCAGGGGTGCAGGGCTACGAGCAGTACGTC. This translates into CASSPAAAGVQGYEQYV.

V and J are TRBV27 and TRBJ2-2; 7 bases match TRBD1. The length of the CDR3 is 14 residues. The V and J ends lost 7 bases and 4 bases, in that order; junction bases with no gene match: 6. Germline V gene lookup returns CDR1 MNHEY and CDR2 SMNVEV (reference sequence). The DNA of the CDR3 is TGTGCCAGCACTTTGACAGGGACCACCGGGGAGCTGTTTTTT. Translated, it gives CASTLTGTTGELFF.

The chain couples TRBV9 to TRBJ2-2, with D possibly matching TRBD2 (5 bases). Germline V CDR1 and CDR2: SGDLS, YYNGEE. Trimming removed 3 bases from V and 7 bases from J, with 16 bases in between. The CDR3 sequence is 15 residues long. The CDR3, as DNA: TGTGCCAGCAGCGAAGTCGGGGATGGTTACGGGGAGCTGTTTTTT. It translates to CASSEVGDGYGELFF.

The chain is built from TRBV19 and TRBJ2-1; 8 bases agree with TRBD1. J was trimmed by 5 bases and V by 6 bases; bases with no gene match: 15. The germline V gene has CDR1 LNHDA and CDR2 SQIVND (reference sequence). CDR3 length: 17 amino acids. The DNA of the CDR3 is TGTGCCAGTAGCACCTTCCTCAGGGGGCTTGTCGACAATGAGCAGTTCTTC. This sequence encodes CASSTFLRGLVDNEQFF.